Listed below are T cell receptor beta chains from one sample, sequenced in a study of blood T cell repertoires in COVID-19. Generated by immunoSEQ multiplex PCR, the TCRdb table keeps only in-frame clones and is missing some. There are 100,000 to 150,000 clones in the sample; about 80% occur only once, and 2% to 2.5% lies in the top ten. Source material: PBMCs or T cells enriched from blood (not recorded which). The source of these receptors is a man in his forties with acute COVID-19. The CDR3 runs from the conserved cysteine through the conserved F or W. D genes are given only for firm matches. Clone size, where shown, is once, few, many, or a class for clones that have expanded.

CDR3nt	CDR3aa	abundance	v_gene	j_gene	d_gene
TGTGCCAGCACTGCCGAGGCGGATGGCTACACCTTC	CASTAEADGYTF	.	TRBV2	TRBJ1-2	.
TGTGCCAGCAGTTACTCCCGTCTTAACTATGGCTACACCTTC	CASSYSRLNYGYTF	.	TRBV6-5	TRBJ1-2	.
TGTGCCAGCTTTAACCGACAGGGGCCCCCAGTGGAGCCCCAGCATTTT	CASFNRQGPPVEPQHF	.	TRBV27	TRBJ1-5	TRBD1
TGTGCCAGTAGTATAGTAGGGACACCTTCCTACGAGCAGTACTTC	CASSIVGTPSYEQYF	.	TRBV19	TRBJ2-7	.
TGCAGTGCTTCCGGGGGGCCCCAGCATTTT	CSASGGPQHF	.	TRBV20-1	TRBJ1-5	.
TGTGCCAGCACCCCAGACGGGGGATTCTCCTACGAGCAGTACTTC	CASTPDGGFSYEQYF	.	TRBV6-5	TRBJ2-7	.
TGTGCCAGTGGACGGGATAGCAATCAGCCCCAGCATTTT	CASGRDSNQPQHF	.	TRBV10-3	TRBJ1-5	.
TGTGCCAGCAGCCAGCTAGCCATCTCAACTAATGAAAAACTGTTTTTT	CASSQLAISTNEKLFF	.	TRBV14	TRBJ1-4	.
TGTGCCTGGAGTGCTCAATCGGAGGGGGCTGGGACTGAAGCTTTCTTT	CAWSAQSEGAGTEAFF	.	TRBV30	TRBJ1-1	TRBD1
TGTGCCAGCAGCTTAGGGGGGGTCGACACGTATGAGCAGTTCTTC	CASSLGGVDTYEQFF	.	TRBV11-3	TRBJ2-1	.
TGTGCCAGCTCACCACCGAGTTCCAATGAGCAGTTCTTC	CASSPPSSNEQFF	.	TRBV18	TRBJ2-1	.
TGTGCCAGCAAGGGGGCCCAGCCCCAGCATTTT	CASKGAQPQHF	once	TRBV28	TRBJ1-5	TRBD1
TGTGCCAGTATGGGGGACTTCTACAATGAGCAGTTCTTC	CASMGDFYNEQFF	.	TRBV19	TRBJ2-1	.
TGTGCCAGCACTCTAGGCAGGGCCTACAATGAGCAGTTCTTC	CASTLGRAYNEQFF	.	TRBV28	TRBJ2-1	.
TGTGCCAGCAGTTCGACAGGGGTGGGAAACATTCAGTACTTC	CASSSTGVGNIQYF	.	TRBV27	TRBJ2-4	TRBD1
TGTGCCAGCAGCTTAGGAGTAGGGGACAGGGGCGAAAAACTGTTTTTT	CASSLGVGDRGEKLFF	.	TRBV7-9	TRBJ1-4	TRBD1
TGTGCCAGCAGTTTACCGGGACAGGGATATGGCTACACCTTC	CASSLPGQGYGYTF	.	TRBV6-5	TRBJ1-2	TRBD1
TGTGCCAGTCGGTCGGGACAGGGTGACGACGAGCAGTACTTC	CASRSGQGDDEQYF	.	TRBV19	TRBJ2-7	TRBD1
TGTGCCAGCAGTGAACAGGGGACCTATAATTCACCCCTCCACTTT	CASSEQGTYNSPLHF	once	TRBV6-1	TRBJ1-6	.
TGTGCCAGTAGTATAGGGACAGAGTATGGCTACACCTTC	CASSIGTEYGYTF	.	TRBV19	TRBJ1-2	.
TGTGCCAGCAGTTATGGGGCGGGACAGGGAGGTTCACCCCTCCACTTT	CASSYGAGQGGSPLHF	.	TRBV6-5	TRBJ1-6	TRBD1
TGTGCCAGTAGTTCCGTTAGCGGGGGGGCGCATGAGCAGTTCTTC	CASSSVSGGAHEQFF	.	TRBV19	TRBJ2-1	TRBD2
TGTGCCAGCAGCATCACAGGCATTTCTGGAAACACCATATATTTT	CASSITGISGNTIYF	.	TRBV7-2	TRBJ1-3	.
TGCGCCAGCAGCTTGGGTCCGAATCAGCCCCAGCATTTT	CASSLGPNQPQHF	few	TRBV5-1	TRBJ1-5	.
TGTGCCTGGAGTCGCACCGACGGGGACAAGTGTTTTTTT	CAWSRTDGDKCFF	.	TRBV30	TRBJ1-4	.
TGTGCCAGCTCACCGGCTGCTGGCACAGATACGCAGTATTTT	CASSPAAGTDTQYF	.	TRBV18	TRBJ2-3	.
TGTGCCAGCAGTTCTTTTAGCGGGCCCTACGAGCAGTACTTC	CASSSFSGPYEQYF	.	TRBV2	TRBJ2-7	TRBD2
TGTGCCAGCAGCCCAGGACAGCCCCTTAACTATGGCTACACCTTC	CASSPGQPLNYGYTF	once	TRBV9	TRBJ1-2	.
TGCGCCAGCAGTGAGGGACTAGCGGAGGAGCAGTACTTC	CASSEGLAEEQYF	few	TRBV10-1	TRBJ2-7	TRBD2